This T cell receptor beta chain was sequenced during a study of blood T cell repertoires in COVID-19. Study as a whole: Donors in the United States, Italy and Spain gave samples during acute or convalescent COVID-19. The analysed material was cDNA or gDNA that came from T cells, B-cell-depleted T cells, or PBMCs.

The germline gives CDR1 SGHTS, CDR2 YDEGEE. This CDR3 region has 16 residues. The V segment lost 3 bases and the J segment 2 bases; nucleotides outside the gene matches: 6. As handled by the study authors: Reference gene primer amplification in the assay estimated nucleated cell counts. The repertoire was sequenced with immunoSEQ multiplex PCR; TCRdb's copy has only in-frame clones and lacks some. V and J calls and clone size are as listed in that table; D and trimming were resolved from the DNA. The sample comprises about 160,000 clones, 75% to 90% of which are singletons, and under 4.5% rests with the top ten. Researchers sorted participants into cohorts using their self-reported clinical history.

Sequencing was performed on PBMCs or T cells enriched from blood (not recorded which). This chain uses TRBV5-8 with TRBJ2-1, with TRBD2 matching 9 bases. This TCR was recovered from a woman aged 35 to 49 who had been exposed to COVID-19. The CDR3 DNA reads as TGTGCCAGCAGCTCCGGGACTAGCAACACCTACAATGAGCAGTTCTTC. This encodes CASSSGTSNTYNEQFF.